One sample yielded the 14 T cell receptor beta chains listed below, sequenced in a study of shared clonotypes between healthy human individuals. Measured with immunoSEQ multiplex PCR; TCRdb has only the in-frame clones, and not every one. The sample contains roughly 1,600,000 clones, around 98.5% of which appear only once. The specimen sequenced was naive CD4+ T cells sorted from blood. Subset described: CD45RA+ positively selected. The receptors were sampled from a man aged 25-40 years in good health.

This chain links TRBV7-3 with TRBJ2-2, with unresolved D. The germline V gene encodes CDR1 SGHTA and CDR2 FQGTGA. V lost 4 bases and J 6 bases, leaving 9 bases between the germline ends. The CDR3 contains 13 residues. The CDR3 loop is CASSSLPSGELFF. In DNA, the CDR3 is TGTGCCAGCAGCTCATTACCGTCCGGGGAGCTGTTTTTT. Combining the CDR3 with reference TRBV7-3 and TRBJ2-2 gives the whole variable domain GAGVSQTPSNKVTEKGKYVELRCDPISGHTALYWYRQSLGQGPEFLIYFQGTGAADDSGLPNDRFFAVRPEGSVSTLKIQRTERGDSAVYLCASSSLPSGELFFGEGSRLTVL.

The count of this clone is one. V gene TRBV27 combines with J gene TRBJ2-7, with TRBD2 matching 10 bases. The CDR3 is 16 residues long. The V gene's germline CDR1 is MNHEY and CDR2 SMNVEV (reference sequence). The V and J ends lost 4 bases and 0 bases, in that order; junction bases with no gene match: 6. CDR3 loop: CASSYLTSGTSYEQYF. CDR3 sequence (DNA): TGTGCCAGCAGTTATTTAACTAGCGGGACCTCCTACGAGCAGTACTTC.

The rearrangement links TRBV10-1 to TRBJ2-3; D is perhaps TRBD1 (5 bases). The germline gives CDR1 WNHNN, CDR2 SYGVQD (reference sequence). With 6 bases removed from V and 4 bases from J, the gap between germline ends came to 11 bases. The CDR3 is made up of 13 amino acids. This CDR3 reads CASRRTWADTQYF. In DNA form, the CDR3 reads TGCGCCAGCAGGCGGACATGGGCAGATACGCAGTATTTT.

The chain recombines TRBV2 with TRBJ2-7; 15 bases match TRBD2. This CDR3 comprises 17 residues. CDR1 is SNHLY, CDR2 FYNNEI, per germline. Losses at the gene ends were 6 bases for V and 1 base for J; bases not matched to a gene: 7. CDR3: CASSGLAGGPASYEQYF. The CDR3 bases are TGTGCCAGCAGCGGACTAGCGGGAGGGCCGGCGTCCTACGAGCAGTACTTC.

This clone was recorded only once. The rearrangement uses TRBV29-1 and TRBJ2-6; D perhaps matches TRBD1 (6 bases). CDR3 length: 15 amino acids. Trimming removed 5 bases at V and 0 bases at J, with 11 bases between. CDR1 and CDR2 (germline): SQVTM, ANQGSEA. CDR3 loop: CSVLTGVSGANVLTF. The CDR3 DNA reads as TGCAGCGTTCTGACAGGAGTCTCTGGGGCCAACGTCCTGACTTTC.

This clone occurred once. The rearrangement joins TRBV28 to TRBJ1-3, with D unclear. V dropped 6 bases and J dropped 5 bases, with 17 bases sitting between them. The CDR3 sequence is 15 residues long. Germline V gene lookup returns CDR1 MDHEN and CDR2 SYDVKM. DNA of the CDR3: TGTGCCAGCAGCAATCCTCACGGGTACAGAAACACCATATATTTT. Translation: CASSNPHGYRNTIYF.

The chain couples TRBV2 to TRBJ2-1; D may be TRBD1 (6 bases). In germline, CDR1 is SNHLY, CDR2 FYNNEI. Trimming removed 6 bases at V and 4 bases at J, with 10 bases between. The CDR3 has 13 amino acids. CDR3 amino acids: CASSSGQYNEQFF. The CDR3 DNA sequence: TGTGCCAGCAGCAGTGGACAGTACAATGAGCAGTTCTTC. Together with reference TRBV2 and TRBJ2-1, the CDR3 gives the full variable domain: EPEVTQTPSHQVTQMGQEVILRCVPISNHLYFYWYRQILGQKVEFLVSFYNNEISEKSEIFDDQFSVERPDGSNFTLKIRSTKLEDSAMYFCASSSGQYNEQFFGPGTRLTVL.

The rearrangement uses TRBV9 and TRBJ1-3; 9 bases align to TRBD1. The CDR3 runs 16 residues. V gave up 4 bases and J gave up 4 bases; unmatched junction bases: 9. The germline CDR1 and CDR2 sequences are SGDLS and YYNGEE. CDR3 residues: CASSLQTGGIGNTIYF. The DNA for the CDR3 is TGTGCCAGCAGCCTTCAGACAGGGGGTATAGGAAACACCATATATTTT.

The V and J genes are TRBV28 and TRBJ2-5; no firm D call. Deletions cut 8 bases from V and 5 bases from J, with 6 bases between. The germline V gene encodes CDR1 MDHEN and CDR2 SYDVKM. The CDR3 totals 10 residues. The CDR3 coding sequence is TGTGCCAGCGGGCCGGAGACCCAGTACTTC. Translation gives CASGPETQYF.

This clone appeared a single time. The genes are TRBV27 and TRBJ2-5, with D possibly TRBD2 on 6 matching bases. The CDR3 consists of 15 residues. V dropped 6 bases and J dropped 5 bases, with 19 bases sitting between them. From germline, CDR1 is MNHEY and CDR2 SMNVEV (reference sequence). This CDR3 reads CASSLLGGVGETQYF. Here the CDR3 DNA reads TGTGCCAGCAGCCTACTGGGGGGAGTTGGGGAGACCCAGTACTTC.

This chain uses TRBV6-6 with TRBJ1-1; D ambiguous. CDR1 MNHNY and CDR2 SVGAGI come from the germline V gene (reference sequence). Trimming left V 2 bases short and J 1 base short, with 11 bases between. The length of the CDR3 is 15 residues. The DNA of the CDR3 is TGTGCCAGCAGTTACAGGAAGACAACGAACACTGAAGCTTTCTTT. As protein: CASSYRKTTNTEAFF.

This rearrangement joins TRBV21-1 to TRBJ2-7; TRBD1 is the table's D call, not checked against the DNA. TRBV21-1 is a pseudogene. The CDR3 covers 16 residues. CDR3 in amino acids: CASSKSHRRFYYEQYF. The CDR3 bases are TGTGCCAGCAGCAAAAGTCACAGGAGATTTTACTACGAGCAGTACTTC.

The chain joins TRBV7-2 to TRBJ2-5, with 7 bases matching TRBD2. J lost 2 bases, V lost 4 bases, and 7 bases had no gene match. Per germline, CDR1 SGHTA and CDR2 FQGNSA. This CDR3 spans 15 amino acids. In DNA form, the CDR3 reads TGTGCCAGCAGCTCTGGACTAGGTCGGCAAGAGACCCAGTACTTC. This sequence encodes CASSSGLGRQETQYF.

This rearrangement joins TRBV20-1 to TRBJ2-1; D not certain. The CDR3 is 10 amino acids. Germline V gene data show CDR1 as DFQATT and CDR2 as SNEGSKA (reference sequence). The CDR3 sequence is CGCQYNEQFF. The CDR3, as DNA: TGCGGTTGCCAATACAATGAGCAGTTCTTC.